These 7 T cell receptor beta chains share one sample of origin, sequenced in a study of beta chain features in type 1 diabetes. All of the isolated RNA was reverse transcribed, so expressed TCRB transcripts were sequenced. Sequenced by immunoSEQ multiplex PCR; TCRdb stores in-frame clones only, minus some. The sample yields 360,000 or so clones, 15% to 20% seen once. Sequenced: naive CD4+ T cells from blood. Every receptor here comes from a woman under 30 in good health.

The chain joins TRBV19 to TRBJ2-7, with TRBD1 matching 7 bases. Germline V lookup: CDR1 LNHDA, CDR2 SQIVND (reference sequence). The CDR3 loop spans 14 amino acids. V was clipped by 6 bases and J by 1 base; unmatched bases: 6. This chain's CDR3 is CASRPGTASYEQYF. In nucleotides, the CDR3 is TGTGCCAGTAGACCCGGGACAGCGTCCTACGAGCAGTACTTC.

The chain uses TRBV6-5 and TRBJ2-7; 7 positions match TRBD1. Germline CDR1 is MNHEY and CDR2 is SVGAGI. J was trimmed by 3 bases and V by 6 bases; bases with no gene match: 11. The CDR3 spans 15 residues. The CDR3 sequence: CASSPQQGPLYEQYF. The CDR3 nucleotides read TGTGCCAGCAGCCCCCAACAGGGGCCCCTCTACGAGCAGTACTTC.

This clone occurred a few times. The rearrangement joins TRBV5-4 to TRBJ2-1; no firm D call. V was clipped by 4 bases and J by 0 bases, with 14 bases between them. The germline V gene has CDR1 SGHNT and CDR2 YYREEE (reference sequence). This CDR3 spans 16 amino acids. Written as DNA, the CDR3 is TGTGCCAGCAGCACCCGAGTTTTTGACTCCTACAATGAGCAGTTCTTC. Residues: CASSTRVFDSYNEQFF.

CDR3 loop: CASSLGTENTEAFF. DNA for the CDR3: TGTGCCAGCAGTTTAGGGACAGAGAACACTGAAGCTTTCTTT. The V call is TRBV28, the J call TRBJ1-1; 7 nucleotides agree with TRBD1. With V trimmed by 2 bases and J by 1 base, 1 base remained unmatched. From germline, CDR1 is MDHEN and CDR2 SYDVKM. The CDR3 extends over 14 amino acids.

A few counts support this clone. The chain joins TRBV18 to TRBJ1-2; 9 bases are a match to TRBD1. Germline lookup yields CDR1 KGHSH and CDR2 LQKENI. This CDR3 has 15 amino acids. V lost 3 bases to trimming and J lost 6 bases; unmatched junction nucleotides: 8. CDR3 nucleotides: TGTGCCAGCTCACCCGGGACAGGGCTAACTAATGGCTACACCTTC. Its protein product is CASSPGTGLTNGYTF.

In DNA, the CDR3 is TGCGCCAGCAGCCAAGAGTCAGAAAACGAGCAGTACTTC. The encoded protein is CASSQESENEQYF. V usage is TRBV4-1 and J usage is TRBJ2-7; no reliable D call. The CDR3 consists of 13 residues. With 0 bases removed from V and 5 bases from J, the gap between germline ends came to 8 bases. The germline CDR1 and CDR2 sequences are MGHRA and YSYEKL.

The chain combines TRBV9 with TRBJ2-3; possible D gene TRBD2, 7 bases. Trimming left V 3 bases short and J 0 bases short, with 11 bases between. Germline CDR1 is SGDLS and CDR2 is YYNGEE. The CDR3 consists of 15 residues. This CDR3 reads CASSGRGASTDTQYF. For the CDR3, the DNA is TGTGCCAGCAGCGGACGGGGGGCGAGCACAGATACGCAGTATTTT.